The 13 T cell receptor beta chains presented below share a single source sample, sequenced in a study of regulatory T cells in long-lasting Graves disease. Combining iRepertoire HTBI primers with Arm-PCR of CDR3 regions, the authors built TCR beta libraries. One entry per CDR3 protein results from TCRdb running MiXCR on the multiplex PCR reads. Of hundreds of thousands of distinct CDR3 sequences in the sample, approximately 15% were seen once. As to time point: newly diagnosed GD, antithyroid drugs for less than 3 months. From RNA extracted from PBMCs, the TCR library was made. The same data also went into a second study, on T cells in Graves' hyperthyroidism and ophthalmopathy.

The specimen comprised peripheral blood mononuclear cells (PBMCs), sampled at new diagnosis, from a patient treated with antithyroid drugs. The receptor set was obtained from a woman between 40 and 50 years old with Graves disease.

This clonotype was counted ten times or more. The chain links TRBV7-3 to TRBJ1-6; perhaps TRBD1 as D (5 bases). In germline, CDR1 is SGHTA, CDR2 FQGTGA. The CDR3 is 13 residues long. With 3 bases removed from V and 7 bases from J, the gap between germline ends came to 7 bases. CDR3 sequence: CASSFGDNSPLHF. The CDR3 nucleotides read TGTGCCAGCAGCTTCGGGGACAATTCACCCCTCCACTTT.

The chain is built from TRBV12-3 or TRBV12-4 and TRBJ1-3, with D possibly TRBD1 on 5 matching bases. V was shortened by 8 bases and J by 0 bases, with 11 bases between the two germline ends. There are 14 residues in the CDR3. The CDR3 region is CASPRDSSGNTIYF. The CDR3, as DNA: TGTGCCAGCCCTCGAGACAGCTCTGGAAACACCATATATTTT.

Ten or more counts support this clonotype. J is TRBJ1-2 and V is TRBV3-1; D is unclear. Trimming shortened V by 2 bases and J by 3 bases, and 13 bases separated the two germline ends. The CDR3 loop spans 15 amino acids. The germline V gene has CDR1 LGHDT and CDR2 YNNKEL (reference sequence). The CDR3 region is CASSQRLAQYYGYTF. DNA for the CDR3: TGTGCCAGCAGCCAAAGATTAGCACAGTACTATGGCTACACCTTC. Combining the CDR3 with reference TRBV3-1 and TRBJ1-2 gives the whole variable domain DTAVSQTPKYLVTQMGNDKSIKCEQNLGHDTMYWYKQDSKKFLKIMFSYNNKELIINETVPNRFSPKSPDKAHLNLHINSLELGDSAVYFCASSQRLAQYYGYTFGSGTRLTVV.

CDR3 residues: CASSPPWGQGGNEQFF. In DNA form, the CDR3 reads TGTGCCAGCAGTCCCCCTTGGGGACAGGGAGGCAATGAGCAGTTCTTC. The rearrangement joins TRBV28 to TRBJ2-1; 9 nucleotides match TRBD1. Per germline, CDR1 MDHEN and CDR2 SYDVKM. The V gene end was trimmed by 5 bases and the J gene end by 6 bases; junction bases not matched to a gene: 11. The CDR3 totals 16 residues.

This clonotype was seen many times. J is TRBJ2-7 and V is TRBV19; 7 bases are a match to TRBD2. The length of the CDR3 is 13 residues. From germline, CDR1 is LNHDA and CDR2 SQIVND (reference sequence). The DNA for the CDR3 is TGTGCTTCCCGCGGGGGATCTTTCTACGAGCAGTACTTC. Its translation is CASRGGSFYEQYF.

This clonotype has a handful of counts. This chain links TRBV7-9 with TRBJ1-4; 7 nucleotides agree with TRBD1. Trimming cost V 4 bases and J 11 bases; bases outside gene matches: 7. Germline V gene sequence: CDR1 SEHNR, CDR2 FQNEAQ (reference sequence). The length of the CDR3 is 13 residues. For the CDR3, the DNA is TGTGCCAGCAGCTCGACGACGACAGGGAAACTGTTTTTT. This gives the protein CASSSTTTGKLFF.

The DNA of the CDR3 is TGTGCCAGCAGTACCGACAGGAGCTCCTATAATTCACCCCTCCACTTT. This codes for CASSTDRSSYNSPLHF. The chain combines TRBV6-1 with TRBJ1-6; tentatively, D is TRBD1 (6 bases). Trimming left V 5 bases short and J 0 bases short, with 11 bases between. The CDR3 contains 16 residues. Per the germline V gene, CDR1 is MNHNS and CDR2 is SASEGT.

This clonotype was seen repeatedly, ten times or more. The chain joins TRBV7-2 to TRBJ1-2; D unresolved. The V gene lost 5 bases and the J gene lost 2 bases, with 15 bases spanning the gap. CDR3 length: 15 amino acids. Germline V gene lookup returns CDR1 SGHTA and CDR2 FQGNSA. As DNA, the CDR3 is TGTGCCAGCAGCCCCGGAGGGTCCTTCAACTATGGCTACACCTTC. This codes for CASSPGGSFNYGYTF.

This clonotype was observed once. The chain combines TRBV11-1 with TRBJ2-5; possible D gene TRBD1, 5 bases. The CDR3 totals 14 residues. Trimming cost V 3 bases and J 3 bases, with 11 bases left between them. The germline V gene encodes CDR1 SGHAT and CDR2 FQDESV (reference sequence). CDR3 protein: CASSFSETEETQYF. The CDR3, as DNA: TGTGCCAGCAGCTTCTCCGAGACAGAAGAGACCCAGTACTTC.

Comment on this clonotype: Given a much more abundant clone one base away, this may be a read error. V is TRBV15 and J is TRBJ2-3; the match to TRBD2 covers 8 bases. The germline gives CDR1 LNHNV, CDR2 YYDKDF (reference sequence). The CDR3 is 16 residues long. V was pared by 3 bases and J by 4 bases, with 9 bases of the junction left unmatched. The CDR3 here is CATSSRTGGRPDTQYF. CDR3 DNA sequence: TGTGCCACCAGCAGCCGGACTGGCGGGAGGCCAGATACGCAGTATTTT.

With respect to this clonotype: Sequence at one end of the junction differs from germline and may be a read error. The chain links TRBV6-2 or TRBV6-3 to TRBJ2-1, with 7 bases matching TRBD2. The CDR3 length is 16 residues. Germline CDR1 MNHEY, CDR2 SVGEGT. As DNA, the CDR3 is TGTGCCAGCAGTTACGAAGACGGGACTAAGGACAATGGGCAGTTCTTC. Translation gives CASSYEDGTKDNGQFF.

This clonotype has a single count. The rearrangement joins TRBV3-1 to TRBJ2-1; D may be TRBD1 (7 bases). TRBJ2-5 explains the end of the DNA better; the J call may be wrong. This CDR3 spans 17 amino acids. Germline V gene lookup returns CDR1 LGHDT and CDR2 YNNKEL (reference sequence). CDR3: CASSQWGDSAYQETQYF. CDR3 sequence (DNA): TGTGCCAGCAGCCAATGGGGGGACAGCGCGTATCAAGAGACCCAGTACTTC.

This clonotype was recorded many times. V gene TRBV24-1 combines with J gene TRBJ2-1; 8 bases match TRBD2. CDR1 is KGHDR and CDR2 is SFDVKD in the germline V gene. With 4 bases clipped from V and 0 bases from J, the junction kept 7 bases outside the gene matches. The CDR3 runs to 17 residues. The CDR3 here is CATSEKRTSTSYNEQFF. The CDR3 nucleotides read TGTGCCACCAGTGAAAAAAGGACTAGCACCTCCTACAATGAGCAGTTCTTC.